This TCR beta chain was obtained from a study of blood T cells in healthy people across ages. A second PCR, run for roughly 7 to 12 cycles, used a sample-barcoded 5' primer plus a J-beta primer mix. TCRdb itself ran the 5' RACE reads through MiXCR, one entry per CDR3 protein. Seen here are some 640,000 distinct CDR3 sequences, around half observed once, and the top ten hold approximately 32%. Trimming removed 2 bases from V and 4 bases from J, with 5 bases in between. The germline V gene encodes CDR1 SGHTA and CDR2 FQGNSA. The CDR3 length is 12 residues. The chain combines TRBV7-2 with TRBJ1-1; D is unresolved. Source material: blood. The source of this sequence is a woman aged 60-70 years in good health. The CDR3 spells CASSLIATEAFF. Here the CDR3 DNA reads TGTGCCAGCAGCTTAATCGCCACTGAAGCTTTCTTT.